This TCR beta chain originates from a study of cytomegalovirus exposure and HLA in healthy donors. CDR3 length: 15 amino acids. CDR1 is SGHDN and CDR2 is FVKESK in the germline V gene. The ends lost 3 bases at V and 2 bases at J; junction bases unmatched: 5. PCR amplification relied on 60 Vbeta primers (plus 13 Jbeta primers). Method: immunoSEQ multiplex PCR; TCRdb's copy keeps in-frame clones and lacks some. In the table there are about 74,000 clones, 65% to 80% of which are singletons. The clonotype originates from a woman aged 40 to 49 in good health and CMV-seropositive. The chain is built from TRBV14 and TRBJ2-7; 9 bases fit TRBD1. The specimen sequenced was PBMCs. CDR3 nucleotide sequence: TGTGCCAGCAGCCAGCCGGGACAGGGACCCTACGAGCAGTACTTC. Amino acids: CASSQPGQGPYEQYF.